Listed below are T cell receptor beta chains from one sample, sequenced in a study of blood T cell repertoires in COVID-19. This table comes from immunoSEQ multiplex PCR, and its TCRdb copy is limited to in-frame clones, with some not included. Of hundreds of thousands of clones listed, around 90% are singletons. Sequencing used peripheral blood. The source of these receptors is a man aged 18-30 years with active or convalescent COVID-19. Each CDR3 is given with its conserved first and last residue. A D gene is named only where the DNA matches it firmly. Expanded clones are given a class, and other clones once, few, many or no size at all.

V: TRBV19; length: 17; size: -; D: -; J: TRBJ1-2; CDR3: CASSPRSGGREEDGYTF; DNA: TGTGCCAGTAGTCCGCGGTCCGGGGGGAGGGAAGAGGACGGCTACACCTTC
V: TRBV11-2; length: 14; size: -; D: TRBD1; J: TRBJ1-1; CDR3: CASSFGGGWTEAFF; DNA: TGTGCCAGCAGCTTTGGAGGGGGCTGGACTGAAGCTTTCTTT
V: TRBV10-3; length: 13; size: -; D: -; J: TRBJ2-3; CDR3: CAISEQGTDTQYF; DNA: TGTGCCATCAGTGAACAGGGAACAGATACGCAGTATTTT
V: TRBV3-1/TRBV3-2; length: 15; size: -; D: TRBD1; J: TRBJ2-7; CDR3: CASSQRDRVTYEQYF; DNA: TGTGCCAGCAGCCAACGGGACAGGGTAACCTACGAGCAGTACTTC
V: TRBV6-4; length: 14; size: few; D: -; J: TRBJ2-5; CDR3: CASSEGAEAKTQYF; DNA: TGTGCCAGCAGTGAGGGTGCGGAGGCGAAGACCCAGTACTTC
V: TRBV27; length: 13; size: -; D: -; J: TRBJ2-1; CDR3: CASRNHGYNEQFF; DNA: TGTGCCAGCAGAAACCACGGTTACAATGAGCAGTTCTTC
V: TRBV5-1; length: 14; size: -; D: TRBD1; J: TRBJ1-4; CDR3: CASSGDSLSEKLFF; DNA: TGCGCCAGCAGCGGGGACAGCTTATCTGAAAAACTGTTTTTT
V: TRBV5-1; length: 14; size: -; D: -; J: TRBJ2-2; CDR3: CASTGRSNTGELFF; DNA: TGCGCCAGCACTGGCAGGTCAAACACCGGGGAGCTGTTTTTT
V: TRBV6-5; length: 14; size: few; D: -; J: TRBJ1-1; CDR3: CASSPKGGFSEAFF; DNA: TGTGCCAGCAGTCCCAAGGGGGGGTTTTCTGAAGCTTTCTTT
V: TRBV27; length: 16; size: -; D: TRBD2; J: TRBJ2-3; CDR3: CASSLVAGVSTDTQYF; DNA: TGTGCCAGCAGTTTAGTAGCGGGCGTAAGCACAGATACGCAGTATTTT
V: TRBV7-6; length: 16; size: -; D: TRBD1; J: TRBJ1-2; CDR3: CASSPESRGRLGGYTF; DNA: TGTGCCAGCAGCCCCGAATCCAGGGGGCGTTTGGGCGGCTACACCTTC
V: TRBV6-4; length: 13; size: once; D: -; J: TRBJ1-1; CDR3: CASSEGHNTEAFF; DNA: TGTGCCAGCAGTGAGGGACACAACACTGAAGCTTTCTTT
V: TRBV7-6; length: 16; size: -; D: TRBD2; J: TRBJ2-1; CDR3: CASSLAVASGYNEQFF; DNA: TGTGCCAGCAGCTTAGCTGTGGCTAGCGGATACAATGAGCAGTTCTTC
V: TRBV3-1/TRBV3-2; length: 17; size: -; D: TRBD2; J: TRBJ2-5; CDR3: CASSQTPLAGGGETQYF; DNA: TGTGCCAGCAGCCAAACCCCCCTAGCGGGGGGGGGAGAGACCCAGTACTTC
V: TRBV10-3; length: 14; size: -; D: -; J: TRBJ1-6; CDR3: CATKDWGGYSPLHF; DNA: TGTGCCACCAAGGATTGGGGGGGCTATTCACCCCTCCACTTT
V: TRBV5-4; length: 14; size: -; D: -; J: TRBJ2-5; CDR3: CASSAGLRKETQYF; DNA: TGTGCCAGCAGCGCGGGACTTCGTAAAGAGACCCAGTACTTC
V: TRBV6-6; length: 14; size: few; D: TRBD1; J: TRBJ1-4; CDR3: CASSYWDSNEKLFF; DNA: TGTGCCAGCAGTTACTGGGACAGTAATGAAAAACTGTTTTTT
V: TRBV29-1; length: 13; size: -; D: TRBD1; J: TRBJ2-5; CDR3: CYDRDRQKETQYF; DNA: TGCTATGATAGGGACAGACAAAAAGAGACCCAGTACTTC
V: TRBV5-1; length: 15; size: -; D: TRBD1; J: TRBJ2-1; CDR3: CASSLIAGGYNEQFF; DNA: TGCGCCAGCAGCTTGATAGCAGGGGGCTACAATGAGCAGTTCTTC
V: TRBV6-5; length: 12; size: few; D: TRBD2; J: TRBJ2-7; CDR3: CASRTSLYEQYF; DNA: TGTGCCAGCCGGACTAGCCTCTACGAGCAGTACTTC
V: TRBV15; length: 16; size: -; D: -; J: TRBJ1-4; CDR3: CATSRGAESTNEKLFF; DNA: TGTGCCACCAGCAGAGGAGCGGAATCAACTAATGAAAAACTGTTTTTT
V: TRBV21-1; length: 17; size: -; D: -; J: TRBJ1-1; CDR3: CASSKDWGVLGRVEAFF; DNA: TGTGCCAGCAGCAAAGATTGGGGGGTTCTGGGTCGAGTTGAAGCTTTCTTT